Described below is a single TCR beta chain sequence and its context. This clonotype was seen more than once but under ten times. Its antigen is currently not known. No base qualities exist here, and no much larger clone lies one base off it. The run used an Illumina HiSeq 2500. Quantitative 5'-RACE with molecular barcodes was the method used to prepare the TCR beta libraries. The authors processed their data as follows. A new computational method based on a probabilistic model of VDJ rearrangement was used to identify disease-linked TCR variants. TCRdb's own reprocessing of the public reads used fastp at Q25 and MiXCR and kept productive beta chains. All rows with the same CDR3 protein become a single entry with the most common DNA and genes. The V and J calls reflect TCRdb's pipeline rather than the authors' work. The sample records hundreds of thousands of distinct CDR3 sequences, 15% to 25% of which are singletons. The top ten constitute roughly 7.4% of the sample.

The CDR3 holds 18 amino acids from the cysteine to the valine. Only the CDR3 part of the read is kept: 54 bases, read in frame from the first base. Trimming removed 6 bases from V and 4 bases from J; the gene matches leave 20 bases unexplained. Per the germline V gene, SGHRS is the CDR1 and YFSETQ is the CDR2. These data belong to a study of CD8 T cells in ankylosing spondylitis (dated 2017 in TCRdb). About the investigation overall: The study set out to find disease-linked TCR variants by profiling T cell receptor beta repertoires in ankylosing spondylitis patients and healthy donors. In total, the full study cohort was made up of 95 to 110 healthy donors and 25 or so ankylosing spondylitis patients. Peripheral blood was sampled, and synovial fluid was additionally collected from ankylosing spondylitis patients.

Beyond this particular receptor, the publication reports: A TCR beta motif of about 8 highly homologous amino acid variants appeared characteristic of blood from ankylosing spondylitis patients. Some TCR beta motif variants had previously been reported in synovial fluid and blood of reactive arthritis patients, which suggested common disease-initiation mechanisms. The disease-linked clones showed a CD8+ phenotype and occurred at relatively low frequencies in peripheral blood. Significant enrichment of the disease-linked clones was reported in matched synovial fluid samples from ankylosing spondylitis patients.

This receptor was obtained from a male donor with ankylosing spondylitis or in good health (not recorded which). The sequenced material came from blood, either unsorted or a sorted T cell fraction (not recorded which). The rearranged chain carries TRBV5-1 and TRBJ2-7, and 9 junctional nucleotides match TRBD1. The DNA sequence reads TGCGCCAGCACTTCCAACAATTTCGCGGGACAGGGTGGTTACGAGCAGTACGTC. This gives the protein CASTSNNFAGQGGYEQYV.